The source of this TCR beta chain is a study of prognosis after radiotherapy for stage I lung cancer. CDR1 and CDR2 from the germline V gene are DFQATT and SNEGSKA (reference sequence). Trimming left V 0 bases short and J 2 bases short, with 12 bases between. This CDR3 is 15 amino acids long. Amplification of the TCR beta CDR3 (from genomic DNA) was done by two-round multiplex PCR. Primers specific to each TRBV and TRBJ gene drove first-round PCR. TCRdb reprocessed the multiplex PCR reads via MiXCR and lists one record per CDR3 protein. The repertoire holds around 63,000 distinct CDR3 sequences, with roughly 29% as singletons. This clonotype was seen at least ten times.

The gene calls are TRBV20-1 and TRBJ2-3; the D gene is possibly TRBD1 (5 bases). This receptor was obtained from a donor aged 50 or older with non-small cell lung cancer. This specimen was PBMCs, taken before or after stereotactic body radiation therapy (not recorded which). The DNA for the CDR3 is TGCAGTGCTAGAGATGGGGCGGAAATCACAGATACGCAGTATTTT. As protein: CSARDGAEITDTQYF.